This T cell receptor (beta chain) was sequenced in a study of CD8+ T cells in alopecia areata. Study-level points and caveats: Both scalp clonality and the expanded CD8+ clones among the top 100 showed a significant decrease with tofacitinib. Having one nonresponder leaves uncertain how baseline CD8+ expansion relates to response.

As the sequencing template, cDNA was produced by extracting RNA and reverse transcribing it. Measured with immunoSEQ multiplex PCR; TCRdb has only the in-frame clones, and not every one. Of approximately 170,000 clones listed, 60% were seen once; the top ten hold roughly 0.71%. The germline V gene encodes CDR1 GTSNPN and CDR2 SVGIG (reference sequence). CDR3 length equals 15 residues. The germline V and J ends were trimmed by 2 bases and 4 bases, with 14 bases remaining between them. Concerning this clone: Antigen: not known.

The treatment is: oral pan-JAK inhibitor, 5-10 mg twice daily. The chain has TRBV30 and TRBJ2-2, with D hard to call. The specimen was CD4+ T cells sorted from blood, collected at week 4, from a patient treated with tofacitinib. The clonotype was recovered from a human donor with alopecia areata. CDR3 nucleotide sequence: TGTGCCTGGAGTACACGAAGGGTCAGCACCGGGGAGCTGTTTTTT. Encoded protein: CAWSTRRVSTGELFF.